This TCR beta chain was sequenced during a study of OX40 agonist ivuxolimab in advanced cancers. Study in general: Patients were roughly 87% male with ages about 23 to 80, mean roughly 55. The study, taken as a whole, reports: Normalized T-cell clonal expansion was also low in a subset of nonresponders. Dosing at 0.1 to 3.0 mg/kg was accompanied by clonal expansion of CD4+ and CD8+ blood T cells by week 6. Among T cells, CD8+ cells averaged more expanded clones than CD4+ cells.

The table came from immunoSEQ multiplex PCR; TCRdb's copy has only in-frame clones and leaves some out. The sample carries some 77,000 clones, around nine tenths recorded once. Concerning this clone: No antigen is known for it.

Trimming took off 0 bases at V and 7 bases at J, with 7 bases between the two ends. Germline loops: CDR1 LGHNA, CDR2 YSLEER. CDR3 length: 13 amino acids. The material was CD4+ or CD8+ T cells sorted from blood, obtained in a trial of the OX40 agonist ivuxolimab. The receptor's source is an adult with an advanced solid tumor such as melanoma, head and neck, liver or kidney cancer. The chain recombines TRBV4-3 with TRBJ1-5; D gene unclear. The CDR3 spells CASSQESGQPQHF. The CDR3 DNA reads TGCGCCAGCAGCCAAGAGAGCGGACAGCCCCAGCATTTT.